This TCR beta chain originates from a study of identical twins. In regard to this clonotype: Its antigen is currently unknown.

The germline V gene has CDR1 MNHEY and CDR2 SVGAGI. This CDR3 contains 15 residues. Between the trimmed V and J ends, which lost 6 bases and 4 bases, there was a span of 18 bases. Study results and caveats: Invariant MAIT and iNKT cells could partly confound zero-insertion analyses. The conclusions drew on cross-sectional statistical analysis instead of tracking the same donors. The more abundant beta clonotypes in cord blood had fewer insertions, and memory repertoires did not show this.

TCRdb reprocessed the 5' RACE reads via MiXCR and lists one record per CDR3 protein. The sample has more than 1.5 million distinct CDR3 sequences, around a third seen once; the top ten hold less than 0.35%. The chain recombines TRBV6-5 with TRBJ1-1, with D possibly matching TRBD1 (5 bases). Sequencing used cord blood. The TCR comes from a newborn girl in good health. This chain's CDR3 is CASSPPPGSGTEAFF. CDR3 coding DNA: TGTGCCAGCAGCCCACCGCCAGGGTCCGGCACTGAAGCTTTCTTT.